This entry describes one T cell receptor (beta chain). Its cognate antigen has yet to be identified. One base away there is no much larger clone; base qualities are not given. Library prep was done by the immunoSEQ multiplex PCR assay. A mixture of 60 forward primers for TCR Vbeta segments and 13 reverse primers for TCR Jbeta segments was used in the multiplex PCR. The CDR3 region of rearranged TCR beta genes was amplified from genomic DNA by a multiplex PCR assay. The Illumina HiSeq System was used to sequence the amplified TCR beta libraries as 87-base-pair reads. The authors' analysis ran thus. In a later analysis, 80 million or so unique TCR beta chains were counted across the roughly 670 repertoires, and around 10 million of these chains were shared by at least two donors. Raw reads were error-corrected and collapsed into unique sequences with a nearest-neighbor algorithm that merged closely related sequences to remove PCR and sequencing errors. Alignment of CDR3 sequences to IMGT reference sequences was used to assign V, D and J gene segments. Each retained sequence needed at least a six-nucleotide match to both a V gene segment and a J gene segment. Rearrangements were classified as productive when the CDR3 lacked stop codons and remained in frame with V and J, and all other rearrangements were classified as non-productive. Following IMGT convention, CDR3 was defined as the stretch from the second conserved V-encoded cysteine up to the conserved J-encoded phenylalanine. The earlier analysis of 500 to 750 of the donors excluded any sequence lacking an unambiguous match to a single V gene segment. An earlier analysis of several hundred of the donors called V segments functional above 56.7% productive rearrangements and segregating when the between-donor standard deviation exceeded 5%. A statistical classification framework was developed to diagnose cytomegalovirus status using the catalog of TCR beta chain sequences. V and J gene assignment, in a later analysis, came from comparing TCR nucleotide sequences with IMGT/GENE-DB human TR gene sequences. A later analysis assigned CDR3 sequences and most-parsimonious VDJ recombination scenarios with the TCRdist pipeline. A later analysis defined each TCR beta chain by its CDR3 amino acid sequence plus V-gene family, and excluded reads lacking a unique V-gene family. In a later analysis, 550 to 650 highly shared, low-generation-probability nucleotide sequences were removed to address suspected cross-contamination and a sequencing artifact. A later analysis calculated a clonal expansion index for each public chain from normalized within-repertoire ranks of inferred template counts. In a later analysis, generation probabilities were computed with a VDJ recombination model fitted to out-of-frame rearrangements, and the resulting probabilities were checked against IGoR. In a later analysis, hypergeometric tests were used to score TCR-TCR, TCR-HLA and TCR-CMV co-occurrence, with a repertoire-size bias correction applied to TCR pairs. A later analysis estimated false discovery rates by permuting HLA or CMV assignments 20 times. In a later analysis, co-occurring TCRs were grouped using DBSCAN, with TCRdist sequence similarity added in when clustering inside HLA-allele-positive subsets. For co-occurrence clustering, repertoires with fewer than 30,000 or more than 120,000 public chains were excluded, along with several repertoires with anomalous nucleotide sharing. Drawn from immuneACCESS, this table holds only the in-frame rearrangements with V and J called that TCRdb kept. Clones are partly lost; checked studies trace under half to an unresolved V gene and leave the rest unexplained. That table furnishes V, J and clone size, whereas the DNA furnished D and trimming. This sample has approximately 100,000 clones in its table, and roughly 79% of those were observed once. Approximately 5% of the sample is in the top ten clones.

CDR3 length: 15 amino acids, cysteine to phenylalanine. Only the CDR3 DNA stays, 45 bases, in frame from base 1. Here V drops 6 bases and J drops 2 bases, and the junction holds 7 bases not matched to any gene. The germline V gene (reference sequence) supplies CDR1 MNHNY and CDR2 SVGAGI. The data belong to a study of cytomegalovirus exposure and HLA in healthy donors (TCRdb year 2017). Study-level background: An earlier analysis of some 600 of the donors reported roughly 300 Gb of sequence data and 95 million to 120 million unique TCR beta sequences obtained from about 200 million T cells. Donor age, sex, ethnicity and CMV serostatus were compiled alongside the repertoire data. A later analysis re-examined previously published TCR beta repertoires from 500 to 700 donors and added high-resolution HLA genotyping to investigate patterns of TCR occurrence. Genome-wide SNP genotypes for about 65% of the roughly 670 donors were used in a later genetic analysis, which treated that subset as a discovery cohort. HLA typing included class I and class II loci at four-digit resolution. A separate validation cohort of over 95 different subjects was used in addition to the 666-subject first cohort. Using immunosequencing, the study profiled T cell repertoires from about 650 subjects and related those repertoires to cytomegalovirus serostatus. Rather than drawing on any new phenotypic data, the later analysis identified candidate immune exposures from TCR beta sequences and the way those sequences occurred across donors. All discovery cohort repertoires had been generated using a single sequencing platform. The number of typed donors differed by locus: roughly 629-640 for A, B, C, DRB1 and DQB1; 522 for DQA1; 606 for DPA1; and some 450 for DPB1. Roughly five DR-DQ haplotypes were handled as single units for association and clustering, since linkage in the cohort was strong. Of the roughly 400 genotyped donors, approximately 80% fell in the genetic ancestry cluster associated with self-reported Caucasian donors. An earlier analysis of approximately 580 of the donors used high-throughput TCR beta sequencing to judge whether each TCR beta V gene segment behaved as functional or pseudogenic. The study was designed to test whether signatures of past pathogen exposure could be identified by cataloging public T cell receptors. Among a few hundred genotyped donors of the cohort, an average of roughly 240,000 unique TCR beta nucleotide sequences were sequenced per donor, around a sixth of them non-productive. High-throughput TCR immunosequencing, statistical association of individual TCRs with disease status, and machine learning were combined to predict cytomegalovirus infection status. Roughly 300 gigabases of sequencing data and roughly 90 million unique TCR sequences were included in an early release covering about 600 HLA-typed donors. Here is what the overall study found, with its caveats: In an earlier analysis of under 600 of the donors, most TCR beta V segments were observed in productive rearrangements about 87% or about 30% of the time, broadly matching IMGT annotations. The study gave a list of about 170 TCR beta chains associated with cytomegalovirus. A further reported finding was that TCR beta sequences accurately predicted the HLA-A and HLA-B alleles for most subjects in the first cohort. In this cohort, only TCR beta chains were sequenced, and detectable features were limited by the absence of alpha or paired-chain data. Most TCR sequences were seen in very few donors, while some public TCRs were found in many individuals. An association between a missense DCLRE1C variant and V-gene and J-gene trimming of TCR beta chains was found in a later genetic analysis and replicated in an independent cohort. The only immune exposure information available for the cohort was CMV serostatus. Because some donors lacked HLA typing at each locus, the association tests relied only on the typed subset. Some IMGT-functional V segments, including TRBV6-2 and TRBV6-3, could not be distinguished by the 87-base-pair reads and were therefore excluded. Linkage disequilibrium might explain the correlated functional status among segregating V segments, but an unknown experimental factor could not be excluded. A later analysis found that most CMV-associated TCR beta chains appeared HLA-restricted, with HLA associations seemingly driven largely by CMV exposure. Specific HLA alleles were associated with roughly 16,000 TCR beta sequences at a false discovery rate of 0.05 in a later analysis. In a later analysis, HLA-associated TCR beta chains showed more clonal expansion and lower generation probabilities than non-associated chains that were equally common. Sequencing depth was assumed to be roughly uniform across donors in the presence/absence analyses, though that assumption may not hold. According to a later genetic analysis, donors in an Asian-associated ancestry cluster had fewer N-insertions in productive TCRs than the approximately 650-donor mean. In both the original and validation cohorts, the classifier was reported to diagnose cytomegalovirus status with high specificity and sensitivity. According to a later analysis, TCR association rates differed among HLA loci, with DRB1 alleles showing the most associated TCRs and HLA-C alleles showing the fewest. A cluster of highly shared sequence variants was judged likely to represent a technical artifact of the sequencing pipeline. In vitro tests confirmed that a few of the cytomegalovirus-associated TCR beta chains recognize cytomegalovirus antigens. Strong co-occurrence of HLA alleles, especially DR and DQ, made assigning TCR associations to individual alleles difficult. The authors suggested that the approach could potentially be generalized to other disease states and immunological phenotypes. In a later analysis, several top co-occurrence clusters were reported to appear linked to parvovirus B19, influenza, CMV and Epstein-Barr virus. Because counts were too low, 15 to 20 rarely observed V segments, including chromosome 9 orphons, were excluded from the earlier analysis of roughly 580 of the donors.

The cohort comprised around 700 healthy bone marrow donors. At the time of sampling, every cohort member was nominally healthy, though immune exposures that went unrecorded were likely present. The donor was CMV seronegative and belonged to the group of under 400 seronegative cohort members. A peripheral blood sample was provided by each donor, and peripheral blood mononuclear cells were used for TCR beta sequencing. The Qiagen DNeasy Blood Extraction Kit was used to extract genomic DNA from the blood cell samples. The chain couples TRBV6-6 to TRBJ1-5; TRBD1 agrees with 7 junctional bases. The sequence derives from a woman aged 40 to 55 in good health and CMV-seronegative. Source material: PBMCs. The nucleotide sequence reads TGTGCCAGCAGCATCGACAGGGCCGGCAATCAGCCCCAGCATTTT. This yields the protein CASSIDRAGNQPQHF.